Listed below are T cell receptor beta chains from one sample, sequenced in a study of regulatory T cells in long-lasting Graves disease. One entry per CDR3 protein results from TCRdb running MiXCR on the multiplex PCR reads. The sample holds about 370,000 distinct CDR3 sequences; 15% to 19% are singletons and the top ten take 22%. Specimen: peripheral blood mononuclear cells (PBMCs), collected at new diagnosis, from a patient treated with antithyroid drugs. Receptors originate from a female donor with Graves disease. CDR3s include the opening cysteine and the closing phenylalanine or tryptophan. The D gene is left open where the match is weak. Size tells how often a clone was seen (once, few, many) or the class of an expanded clone, and some rows leave it out.

>TRBJ1-1|TRBD1|many|18|TRBV6-2/TRBV6-3
CASRTLRLTGALNTEAFF
TGTGCCAGCAGGACACTACGCCTGACAGGGGCCTTAAACACTGAAGCTTTCTTT
>TRBJ2-1|TRBD2|many|16|TRBV5-1
CASSPERGGGYNEQFF
TGCGCCAGCAGCCCTGAGCGGGGGGGCGGTTACAATGAGCAGTTCTTC
>TRBJ2-1|TRBD2|.|16|TRBV29-1
CSVEDFTGGTYNEQFF
TGCAGCGTTGAAGACTTTACGGGAGGTACCTACAATGAGCAGTTCTTC
>TRBJ2-1|.|many|14|TRBV18
CATSPGVSYNEQFF
TGTGCCACCTCGCCCGGGGTCTCCTACAATGAGCAGTTCTTC
>TRBJ2-1|.|.|16|TRBV6-1
CASNSDGLSSYNEQFF
TGTGCCAGCAATTCGGACGGGCTGAGCTCCTACAATGAGCAGTTCTTC
>TRBJ2-3|TRBD1|.|12|TRBV6-1
CATGQGTDTQYF
TGTGCCACCGGACAGGGGACAGATACGCAGTATTTT
>TRBJ2-7|.|.|14|TRBV15
CATSSVARAYEQYF
TGTGCCACCAGCAGTGTGGCCAGAGCCTACGAGCAGTACTTC
>TRBJ2-7|.|.|13|TRBV12-3/TRBV12-4
CASSPDGPYEQYF
TGTGCCAGCAGTCCGGACGGGCCCTACGAGCAGTACTTC
>TRBJ1-2|TRBD1|many|16|TRBV27
CASFGQGLHSNYGYTF
TGTGCCAGCTTCGGACAGGGCCTCCACAGTAACTATGGCTACACCTTC
>TRBJ2-1|TRBD2|.|15|TRBV5-1
CASSLSLAGRNEQFF
TGCGCCAGCAGCTTGTCGCTAGCGGGACGCAATGAGCAGTTCTTC
>TRBJ1-5|TRBD1|many|16|TRBV19
CASSIGDRAQHQPQHF
TGTGCCAGTAGTATAGGTGACAGGGCGCAGCATCAGCCCCAGCATTTT
>TRBJ2-7|.|few|15|TRBV27
CASSLSFGSNYEQYF
TGTGCCAGCAGTTTATCATTTGGGAGTAACTACGAGCAGTACTTC
>TRBJ2-7|TRBD2|many|15|TRBV6-5
CASSYEGTSLYEQYF
TGTGCCAGCAGTTACGAGGGGACTAGCTTGTACGAGCAGTACTTC
>TRBJ1-1|.|.|15|TRBV9
CASSPPAKGRTEAFF
TGTGCCAGCAGCCCCCCTGCGAAGGGGAGAACTGAAGCTTTCTTT
>TRBJ2-1|.|many|13|TRBV27
CASSSLVVDEQFF
TGTGCCAGCAGTTCCCTGGTTGTCGATGAGCAGTTCTTC
>TRBJ2-1|.|many|15|TRBV20-1
CSASGRAGIYNEQFF
TGCAGTGCTAGCGGAAGGGCGGGGATCTACAATGAGCAGTTCTTC
>TRBJ1-2|TRBD1|many|14|TRBV12-3/TRBV12-4
CASSFRQGNYGYTF
TGTGCCAGCAGTTTCCGACAGGGGAACTATGGCTACACCTTC
>TRBJ2-7|TRBD1|.|15|TRBV6-2/TRBV6-3
CASSYSGTGDPEQYF
TGTGCCAGCAGTTACTCCGGGACAGGGGATCCCGAGCAGTACTTC
>TRBJ2-7|TRBD1|many|15|TRBV19
CASSTGPGQAYEQYF
TGTGCCAGTAGTACGGGACCGGGACAGGCCTACGAGCAGTACTTC
>TRBJ2-5|.|many|14|TRBV20-1
CSAPLGGPQETQYF
TGCAGTGCCCCTCTCGGGGGGCCACAAGAGACCCAGTACTTC
>TRBJ2-1|TRBD1|.|15|TRBV28
CASRSGQGAYNEQFF
TGTGCCAGCAGGTCGGGACAGGGGGCCTACAATGAGCAGTTCTTC
>TRBJ2-5|.|many|16|TRBV11-2
CASSLRPARTQETQYF
TGTGCCAGCAGCTTGCGGCCTGCTCGAACTCAAGAGACCCAGTACTTC
>TRBJ2-2|TRBD1|.|16|TRBV10-1
CASSELQGAYTGELFF
TGCGCCAGCAGTGAGTTGCAGGGGGCGTACACCGGGGAGCTGTTTTTT
>TRBJ1-6|.|.|15|TRBV28
CASSPYKAYNSPLHF
TGTGCCAGCAGTCCATACAAGGCCTATAATTCACCCCTCCACTTT
>TRBJ2-6|.|.|15|TRBV5-4
CASSLDFGGANVLTF
TGTGCCAGCAGCTTGGACTTTGGTGGGGCCAACGTCCTGACTTTC
>TRBJ2-1|.|.|15|TRBV27
CASSSIGTGYNEQFF
TGTGCCAGCAGTTCAATCGGGACGGGTTACAATGAGCAGTTCTTC
>TRBJ2-3|.|.|12|TRBV6-1
CASGHAQGTQYF
TGTGCCAGTGGGCATGCACAGGGTACGCAGTATTTT
>TRBJ1-2|.|many|15|TRBV6-1
CASSAQTGRNYGYTF
TGTGCCAGCAGCGCGCAGACAGGACGGAACTATGGCTACACCTTC
>TRBJ1-1|.|many|14|TRBV20-1
CSADAGLTNTEAFF
TGCAGTGCTGACGCGGGACTCACGAACACTGAAGCTTTCTTT
>TRBJ2-3|TRBD2|many|15|TRBV20-1
CSARDSGRPADTQYF
TGCAGTGCTAGAGACAGCGGGAGGCCTGCAGATACGCAGTATTTT
>TRBJ2-5|.|many|14|TRBV6-1
CASTSGGTQETQYF
TGTGCCAGCACTAGTGGGGGAACCCAAGAGACCCAGTACTTC
>TRBJ2-7|.|.|19|TRBV27
CASSFRLSMGRVTVHEQCF
TGTGCCAGCAGTTTCAGGCTATCTATGGGCAGGGTGACGGTCCACGAGCAGTGCTTC
>TRBJ2-1|TRBD2|many|16|TRBV4-1
CASSQDAGGDYNEQFF
TGCGCCAGCAGCCAAGATGCGGGGGGGGACTACAATGAGCAGTTCTTC
>TRBJ2-3|.|.|16|TRBV11-2
CASSLGGGGRGDTQYF
TGTGCCAGCAGCTTAGGTGGCGGGGGCCGTGGAGATACGCAGTATTTT
>TRBJ2-5|.|.|13|TRBV7-9
CASSFSEKETQYF
TGTGCCAGCAGCTTCAGCGAAAAAGAGACCCAGTACTTC
>TRBJ1-2|.|few|13|TRBV5-1
CASSLAGSEGYTF
TGCGCCAGCAGCTTGGCAGGGTCTGAGGGCTACACCTTC
>TRBJ2-7|TRBD1|few|14|TRBV25-1
CASSPTGGYHEQYF
TGTGCCAGCAGCCCTACAGGGGGCTACCACGAGCAGTACTTC
>TRBJ2-1|TRBD2|many|16|TRBV7-9
CASSSLAGGSYNEQFF
TGTGCCAGCAGCTCACTAGCGGGAGGGTCCTACAATGAGCAGTTCTTC
>TRBJ1-1|.|many|14|TRBV12-3/TRBV12-4
CASSTGGRNTEAFF
TGTGCCAGCAGTACCGGAGGGCGAAACACTGAAGCTTTCTTT
>TRBJ2-1|TRBD2|.|16|TRBV5-1
CASGLISSGGSDEQFF
TGTGCCAGCGGCTTAATATCTAGCGGGGGATCCGATGAGCAGTTCTTC
>TRBJ2-2|.|.|15|TRBV5-1
CASSYVTRNTGELFF
TGCGCCAGCAGCTACGTCACACGGAACACCGGGGAGCTGTTTTTT